These 32 T cell receptor beta chains were sequenced from one sample in a study of blood T cell repertoires in COVID-19. Here immunoSEQ multiplex PCR was the method, and the copy in TCRdb shows in-frame clones only, minus some. This table has a few hundred thousand clones, about 91% appearing once. What was sequenced was peripheral blood. Receptor source: a woman aged 30 to 39 who had recovered from COVID-19.

The rearrangement uses TRBV6-1 and TRBJ1-5; 8 bases fit TRBD1. With V trimmed by 7 bases and J by 3 bases, 8 bases remained unmatched. The CDR3 runs 15 residues. Germline V CDR1 and CDR2: MNHNS, SASEGT. The CDR3 loop is CASTLWGQDNQPQHF. The CDR3, as DNA: TGTGCCAGCACCCTCTGGGGACAGGACAATCAGCCCCAGCATTTT.

The rearrangement uses TRBV20-1 and TRBJ1-2, with D possibly TRBD1 on 5 matching bases. V was clipped by 3 bases and J by 4 bases, with 12 bases between them. The CDR3 runs 13 residues. The germline V gene encodes CDR1 DFQATT and CDR2 SNEGSKA (reference sequence). For the CDR3, the DNA is TGCAGTGCTAGTAGCGACAGACCCTATGGCTACACCTTC. Its translation: CSASSDRPYGYTF.

This chain uses TRBV28 with TRBJ2-3, with TRBD2 matching 9 bases. There are 15 residues in the CDR3. In germline, CDR1 is MDHEN, CDR2 SYDVKM. V lost 2 bases, J lost 4 bases, and 4 bases stayed unmatched. The CDR3, as DNA: TGTGCCAGCAGTTTAAAGGGACTAGCTTCAGATACGCAGTATTTT. Its translation is CASSLKGLASDTQYF.

The chain recombines TRBV28 with TRBJ2-7, with a possible D match to TRBD1 (5 bases). This CDR3 region has 13 residues. Trimming took off 5 bases at V and 3 bases at J, with 11 bases between the two ends. CDR1 and CDR2 (germline): MDHEN, SYDVKM. CDR3 DNA sequence: TGTGCCAGCAGTACCAGGGTAATCTACGAGCAGTACTTC. This sequence encodes CASSTRVIYEQYF. The entire variable domain, with the rest obtained from reference TRBV28 and TRBJ2-7, is as follows: DVKVTQSSRYLVKRTGEKVFLECVQDMDHENMFWYRQDPGLGLRLIYFSYDVKMKEKGDIPEGYSVSREKKERFSLILESASTNQTSMYLCASSTRVIYEQYFGPGTRLTVT.

This clone occurred a few times. This rearrangement joins TRBV5-4 to TRBJ1-6; 7 bases are a match to TRBD1. The CDR3 totals 14 residues. Germline-derived CDR1 and CDR2 are SGHNT and YYREEE (reference sequence). V shed 4 bases, J shed 8 bases, and the junction held 6 bases outside the gene matches. CDR3 nucleotide sequence: TGTGCCAGCAGCCAACAGGGGTTCGATTCACCCCTCCACTTT. Protein product: CASSQQGFDSPLHF.

CDR3 DNA sequence: TGTGCCAGCAGTTCGCCCCTGGCTAGAGATAGCTCCTACAATGAGCAGTTCTTC. Protein: CASSSPLARDSSYNEQFF. This chain connects TRBV27 to TRBJ2-1, with unresolved D. The V end was cut by 4 bases, the J end by 0 bases, with 19 bases between. Germline values: CDR1 MNHEY, CDR2 SMNVEV (reference sequence). The CDR3 runs to 18 residues.

The chain links TRBV30 to TRBJ2-5; the match to TRBD2 covers 7 bases. Trimming cost V 3 bases and J 5 bases; bases outside gene matches: 9. This CDR3 is 14 amino acids long. The germline CDR1 and CDR2 sequences are GTSNPN and SVGIG (reference sequence). The DNA of the CDR3 is TGTGCCTGGAGCCTCCGGGGGGTTGGGGAGACCCAGTACTTC. As protein: CAWSLRGVGETQYF.

The rearrangement links TRBV30 to TRBJ1-1, with D possibly matching TRBD1 (5 bases). Germline assignment: CDR1 GTSNPN and CDR2 SVGIG (reference sequence). The V end lost 2 bases, the J end lost 0 bases, and 7 bases lay between the germline ends. This CDR3 comprises 13 residues. Written as DNA, the CDR3 is TGTGCCTGGAGTACAGGTTTGAACACTGAAGCTTTCTTT. It yields the protein CAWSTGLNTEAFF.

The rearrangement links TRBV7-9 to TRBJ2-3, with TRBD2 matching 8 bases. CDR3 length equals 16 residues. CDR1 is SEHNR, CDR2 FQNEAQ, per germline (reference sequence). Trimming removed 2 bases from V and 6 bases from J; junction bases left unmatched: 10. CDR3 region: CASSLMSGGGVDTQYF. As DNA, the CDR3 is TGTGCCAGCAGCTTAATGAGCGGGGGAGGTGTGGATACGCAGTATTTT.

In its sample, this clone was seen many times. J is TRBJ1-2 and V is TRBV10-3; 7 nucleotides agree with TRBD1. The CDR3 is made up of 14 amino acids. From germline, CDR1 is ENHRY and CDR2 SYGVKD. V trimming: 6 bases; J trimming: 8 bases; junction bases outside the gene matches: 12. The CDR3 protein is CAIRGTGEVWGYTF. DNA of the CDR3: TGTGCCATCAGGGGAACAGGGGAAGTATGGGGCTACACCTTC.

The chain links TRBV29-1 to TRBJ2-3; 11 bases agree with TRBD2. The CDR3 extends over 17 amino acids. V shed 3 bases and J 0 bases; nucleotides not matched to a gene: 8. Germline CDR1 and CDR2: SQVTM and ANQGSEA. The CDR3 spells CSVDQSLAGGSTDTQYF. The DNA of the CDR3 is TGCAGCGTTGATCAGTCGCTAGCGGGGGGCAGCACAGATACGCAGTATTTT.

V is TRBV5-1 and J is TRBJ1-4, with 10 bases fitting TRBD1. Germline V CDR1 and CDR2: SGHRS, YFSETQ. This CDR3 contains 14 residues. Trimming removed 5 bases from V and 4 bases from J; junction bases left unmatched: 2. Here the CDR3 reads CASRGQGSNEKLFF. In DNA form, the CDR3 reads TGCGCCAGCAGGGGACAGGGGAGTAATGAAAAACTGTTTTTT.

The chain combines TRBV18 with TRBJ2-2; D gene unclear. Germline V gene data show CDR1 as KGHSH and CDR2 as LQKENI. The V end lost 0 bases, the J end lost 5 bases, and 7 bases lay between the germline ends. The CDR3 extends over 14 amino acids. CDR3 sequence (DNA): TGTGCCAGCTCACCACCGAGCATGACCGGGGAGCTGTTTTTT. This encodes CASSPPSMTGELFF.

The J gene is TRBJ1-2, the V gene TRBV5-1, with a weak D call TRBD1 (6 bases). This CDR3 region has 14 residues. The germline V gene encodes CDR1 SGHRS and CDR2 YFSETQ. Trimming took off 2 bases at V and 4 bases at J, with 12 bases between the two ends. This CDR3 reads CASSLDTGSYGYTF. Written as DNA, the CDR3 is TGCGCCAGCAGCTTAGATACAGGGTCCTATGGCTACACCTTC.

The gene calls are TRBV6-5 and TRBJ1-1; 8 positions agree with TRBD1. Trimming removed 6 bases from V and 9 bases from J; junction bases left unmatched: 9. Germline values: CDR1 MNHEY, CDR2 SVGAGI. This CDR3 is 13 amino acids long. CDR3 sequence: CASSVPGQAKAFF. The CDR3 region has the DNA TGTGCCAGCAGCGTACCGGGACAGGCAAAAGCTTTCTTT.

This chain uses TRBV5-1 with TRBJ2-5; TRBD2 matches 7 bases. The junction had 1 base not matched to a gene; V was cut back by 3 bases and J by 2 bases. The CDR3 is made up of 13 amino acids. The V gene's germline CDR1 is SGHRS and CDR2 YFSETQ. The DNA for the CDR3 is TGCGCCAGCAGCTGGGGGGGTCAAGAGACCCAGTACTTC. Its protein product is CASSWGGQETQYF.

This clone showed up just a few times. V gene TRBV7-2 combines with J gene TRBJ2-7, with 8 bases identical to TRBD1. V dropped 7 bases and J dropped 7; count of bases not matched to a gene: 12. The CDR3 is 14 residues long. Germline assignment: CDR1 SGHTA and CDR2 FQGNSA. The CDR3 region has the DNA TGTGCCAGCACCGGGGGACAGGATGACTTGGAGCAGTACTTC. It specifies CASTGGQDDLEQYF.

The J gene is TRBJ1-1, the V gene TRBV9; 10 bases map to TRBD1. The CDR3 runs to 17 residues. CDR1 is SGDLS and CDR2 is YYNGEE in the germline V gene. V lost 3 bases, J lost 2 bases, and 10 bases stayed unmatched. As DNA, the CDR3 is TGTGCCAGCAGCGCACCGGGACAGGGGCCCCGCAACACTGAAGCTTTCTTT. Translation: CASSAPGQGPRNTEAFF.

This clone was seen just once. V is TRBV7-9 and J is TRBJ1-1; D is possibly TRBD1 (6 bases). Germline CDR1 reads SEHNR; CDR2 reads FQNEAQ (reference sequence). The CDR3 extends over 17 amino acids. V lost 2 bases and J lost 1, with 17 bases in between. The CDR3 reads CASSLIPGWGQNTEAFF. The CDR3 nucleotides are TGTGCCAGCAGCTTAATCCCGGGGTGGGGGCAGAACACTGAAGCTTTCTTT.

CDR3 loop: CASSLSTGGYQETQYF. The CDR3 DNA reads as TGTGCCAGCAGTTTAAGTACAGGGGGGTACCAAGAGACCCAGTACTTC. This rearrangement joins TRBV28 to TRBJ2-5, with 8 bases identical to TRBD1. Germline V gene data show CDR1 as MDHEN and CDR2 as SYDVKM. The CDR3 contains 16 residues. The J segment lost 0 bases and the V segment lost 2 bases, leaving 5 bases of the junction unmatched.

Here the CDR3 DNA reads TGTGCCAGCAGTTTAGGGGACAGGGTGGTCTCTGGGGCCAACGTCCTGACTTTC. Translation gives CASSLGDRVVSGANVLTF. The rearrangement uses TRBV27 and TRBJ2-6, with 9 bases fitting TRBD1. The CDR3 runs 18 residues. V was clipped by 2 bases and J by 0 bases; unmatched bases: 5. Germline lookup yields CDR1 MNHEY and CDR2 SMNVEV (reference sequence).

V and J are TRBV7-2 and TRBJ2-3, with TRBD2 identical over 14 bases. Germline lookup yields CDR1 SGHTA and CDR2 FQGNSA. With V trimmed by 5 bases and J by 0 bases, 7 bases remained unmatched. CDR3 length: 18 amino acids. The chain's CDR3 is CASSPRTSGGSSTDTQYF. The CDR3 region has the DNA TGTGCCAGCAGCCCCAGGACTAGCGGGGGGTCTAGCACAGATACGCAGTATTTT. The full variable domain, completed using reference TRBV7-2 and TRBJ2-3, is GAGVSQSPSNKVTEKGKDVELRCDPISGHTALYWYRQSLGQGLEFLIYFQGNSAPDKSGLPSDRFSAERTGGSVSTLTIQRTQQEDSAVYLCASSPRTSGGSSTDTQYFGPGTRLTVL.

About this clone: This specimen includes other DNA sequences encoding the same CDR3. V gene TRBV5-6 combines with J gene TRBJ1-5; tentative D call: TRBD1 (6 bases). The CDR3 spans 13 residues. Germline loops: CDR1 SGHDT, CDR2 YYEEEE. Trimming removed 4 bases at V and 4 bases at J, with 9 bases between. The CDR3 loop reads CASSLDRNQPQHF. CDR3 sequence (DNA): TGTGCCAGCAGCCTCGACAGGAATCAGCCCCAGCATTTT.

The chain is built from TRBV7-2 and TRBJ1-6, with TRBD1 matching over 7 bases. This CDR3 is built from 17 residues. From germline, CDR1 is SGHTA and CDR2 FQGNSA. The V gene end was trimmed by 0 bases and the J gene end by 0 bases; junction bases not matched to a gene: 2. The chain's CDR3 is CASSLAGTASYNSPLHF. CDR3 coding DNA: TGTGCCAGCAGCTTAGCAGGGACAGCCTCCTATAATTCACCCCTCCACTTT. Filled out from reference TRBV7-2 and TRBJ1-6, the complete variable domain reads GAGVSQSPSNKVTEKGKDVELRCDPISGHTALYWYRQSLGQGLEFLIYFQGNSAPDKSGLPSDRFSAERTGGSVSTLTIQRTQQEDSAVYLCASSLAGTASYNSPLHFGNGTRLTVT.

V gene TRBV4-3 combines with J gene TRBJ1-1, with D possibly matching TRBD1 (5 bases). Germline CDR1 is LGHNA and CDR2 is YSLEER. This CDR3 is built from 13 residues. Trimming cost V 5 bases and J 5 bases, with 12 bases left between them. CDR3 sequence (DNA): TGCGCCAGCAGCGATAGGGGTATTACTGAAGCTTTCTTT. Translated, it gives CASSDRGITEAFF.

The V gene is TRBV2, the J gene TRBJ1-4; a weak D match, TRBD1 (6 bases). Trimming took 10 bases from V and 0 from J, leaving 18 bases between them. Germline V gene sequence: CDR1 SNHLY, CDR2 FYNNEI. CDR3 size: 16 residues. CDR3 loop: CATETDRISTNEKLFF. The CDR3 nucleotides are TGTGCCACCGAAACTGACAGGATTTCAACTAATGAAAAACTGTTTTTT. Full variable domain (missing parts from reference TRBV2 and TRBJ1-4): EPEVTQTPSHQVTQMGQEVILRCVPISNHLYFYWYRQILGQKVEFLVSFYNNEISEKSEIFDDQFSVERPDGSNFTLKIRSTKLEDSAMYFCATETDRISTNEKLFFGSGTQLSVL.

This chain connects TRBV2 to TRBJ1-2, with D uncertain. Looked up from germline, CDR1 is SNHLY and CDR2 is FYNNEI. The V and J ends lost 0 bases and 3 bases respectively, with 11 bases between them. CDR3 size: 15 residues. The CDR3 DNA is TGTGCCAGCAGTGAAGCGCTTGCCGGAGACTATGGCTACACCTTC. Translation gives CASSEALAGDYGYTF.

This chain links TRBV7-8 with TRBJ1-2, with unresolved D. The CDR3 consists of 14 residues. Trimming removed 1 base from V and 4 bases from J, with 10 bases in between. CDR1 SGHVS and CDR2 FQNEAQ come from the germline V gene. CDR3 sequence: CASSLDLSVYGYTF. The CDR3 nucleotides read TGTGCCAGCAGCTTAGATCTCTCAGTCTATGGCTACACCTTC.

The rearrangement links TRBV19 to TRBJ2-2; TRBD1 agrees at 8 bases. The J segment lost 3 bases and the V segment lost 5 bases, leaving 5 bases of the junction unmatched. This CDR3 is 15 amino acids long. In germline, CDR1 is LNHDA, CDR2 SQIVND (reference sequence). The CDR3 coding sequence is TGTGCCAGTAGTTCGACAGGGGTATACACCGGGGAGCTGTTTTTT. This translates into CASSSTGVYTGELFF. Together with reference TRBV19 and TRBJ2-2, the CDR3 gives the full variable domain: DGGITQSPKYLFRKEGQNVTLSCEQNLNHDAMYWYRQDPGQGLRLIYYSQIVNDFQKGDIAEGYSVSREKKESFPLTVTSAQKNPTAFYLCASSSTGVYTGELFFGEGSRLTVL.

The sample holds a few counts of this clone. The V call is TRBV28, the J call TRBJ1-2; D is perhaps TRBD1 (6 bases). Per the germline V gene, CDR1 is MDHEN and CDR2 is SYDVKM. The V end was cut by 7 bases, the J end by 5 bases, with 14 bases between. The CDR3 is made up of 13 amino acids. The CDR3 DNA reads as TGTGCCAGCACCGCGGGGGCTGGATATGGCTACACCTTC. Encoded protein: CASTAGAGYGYTF.

The V gene is TRBV3-1 (or the pseudogene TRBV3-2), the J gene TRBJ2-5; 10 bases fit TRBD2. The germline V gene encodes CDR1 LGHDT and CDR2 YNNKEL (reference sequence). With 0 bases clipped from V and 5 bases from J, the junction kept 6 bases outside the gene matches. CDR3 length: 16 amino acids. CDR3 sequence reads: CASSQEKRGGKETQYF. The DNA of the CDR3 is TGTGCCAGCAGCCAAGAAAAGCGGGGGGGCAAGGAGACCCAGTACTTC.

The chain employs TRBV27 and TRBJ2-5, with TRBD1 matching 7 bases. There are 13 residues in the CDR3. CDR1 is MNHEY, CDR2 SMNVEV, per germline (reference sequence). V shed 6 bases, J shed 1 base, and the junction held 2 bases outside the gene matches. CDR3 in amino acids: CASRRDSQETQYF. CDR3 nucleotide sequence: TGTGCCAGCAGACGGGACAGCCAAGAGACCCAGTACTTC.